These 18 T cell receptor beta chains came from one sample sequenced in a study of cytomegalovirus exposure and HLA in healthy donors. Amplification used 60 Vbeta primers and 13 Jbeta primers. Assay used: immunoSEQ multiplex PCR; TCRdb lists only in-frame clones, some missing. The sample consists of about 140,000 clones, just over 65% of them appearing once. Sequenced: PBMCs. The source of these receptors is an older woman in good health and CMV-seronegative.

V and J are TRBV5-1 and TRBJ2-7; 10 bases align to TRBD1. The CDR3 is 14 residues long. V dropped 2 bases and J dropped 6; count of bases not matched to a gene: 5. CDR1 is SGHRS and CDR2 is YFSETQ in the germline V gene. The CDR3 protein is CASSFGTGVPEQYF. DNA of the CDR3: TGCGCCAGCAGCTTCGGGACAGGGGTCCCCGAGCAGTACTTC.

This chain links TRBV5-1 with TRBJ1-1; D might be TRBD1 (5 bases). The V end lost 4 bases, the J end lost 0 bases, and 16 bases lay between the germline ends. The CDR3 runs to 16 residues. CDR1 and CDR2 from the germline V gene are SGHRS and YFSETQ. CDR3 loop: CASSQQQASMNTEAFF. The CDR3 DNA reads TGCGCCAGCAGCCAACAACAGGCCTCCATGAACACTGAAGCTTTCTTT.

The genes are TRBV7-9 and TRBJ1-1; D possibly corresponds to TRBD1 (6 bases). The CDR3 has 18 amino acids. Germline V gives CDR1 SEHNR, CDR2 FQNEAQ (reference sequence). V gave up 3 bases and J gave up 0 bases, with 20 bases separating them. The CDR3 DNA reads TGTGCCAGCAGCTTTAGAGCAGGGGCAACTCACATGAACACTGAAGCTTTCTTT. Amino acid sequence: CASSFRAGATHMNTEAFF.

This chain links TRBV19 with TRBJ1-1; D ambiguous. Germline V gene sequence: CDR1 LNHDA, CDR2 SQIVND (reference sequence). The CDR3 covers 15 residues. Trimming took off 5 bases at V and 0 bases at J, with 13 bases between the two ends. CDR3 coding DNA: TGTGCCAGTAGTCCCTTAGACACCTTGAACACTGAAGCTTTCTTT. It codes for CASSPLDTLNTEAFF. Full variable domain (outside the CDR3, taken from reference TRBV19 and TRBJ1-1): DGGITQSPKYLFRKEGQNVTLSCEQNLNHDAMYWYRQDPGQGLRLIYYSQIVNDFQKGDIAEGYSVSREKKESFPLTVTSAQKNPTAFYLCASSPLDTLNTEAFFGQGTRLTVV.

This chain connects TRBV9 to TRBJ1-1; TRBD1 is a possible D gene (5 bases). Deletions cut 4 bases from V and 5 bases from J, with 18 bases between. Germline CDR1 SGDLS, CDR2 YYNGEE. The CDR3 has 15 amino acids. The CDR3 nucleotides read TGTGCCAGCAGCCTCATGGGCGGGGGGGTAACTGAAGCTTTCTTT. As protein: CASSLMGGGVTEAFF.

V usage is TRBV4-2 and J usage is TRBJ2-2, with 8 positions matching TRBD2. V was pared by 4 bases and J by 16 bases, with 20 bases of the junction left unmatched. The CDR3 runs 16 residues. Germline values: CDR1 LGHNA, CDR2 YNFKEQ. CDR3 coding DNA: TGTGCCAGCAGCCCCTACCGCCTGGCGGGAGGTGGCCGGCAGTTTTTT. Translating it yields CASSPYRLAGGGRQFF.

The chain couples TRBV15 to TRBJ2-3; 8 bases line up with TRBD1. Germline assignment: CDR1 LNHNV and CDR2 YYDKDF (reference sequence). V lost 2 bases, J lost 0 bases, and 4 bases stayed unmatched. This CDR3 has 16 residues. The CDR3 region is CATSRWTGPSTDTQYF. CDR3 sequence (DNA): TGTGCCACCAGCAGATGGACAGGGCCTAGCACAGATACGCAGTATTTT.

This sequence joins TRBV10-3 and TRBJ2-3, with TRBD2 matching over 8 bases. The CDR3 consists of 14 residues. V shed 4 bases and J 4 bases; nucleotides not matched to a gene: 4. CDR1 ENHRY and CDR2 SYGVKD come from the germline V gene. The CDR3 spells CAISGAGAADTQYF. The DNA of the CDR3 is TGTGCCATCAGTGGAGCGGGAGCAGCAGATACGCAGTATTTT.

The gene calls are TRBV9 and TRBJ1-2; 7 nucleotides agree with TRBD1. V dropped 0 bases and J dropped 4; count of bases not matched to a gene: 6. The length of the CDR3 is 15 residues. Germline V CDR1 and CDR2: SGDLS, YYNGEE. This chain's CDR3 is CASSVAPQGTYGYTF. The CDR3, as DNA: TGTGCCAGCAGCGTAGCCCCACAGGGGACCTATGGCTACACCTTC.

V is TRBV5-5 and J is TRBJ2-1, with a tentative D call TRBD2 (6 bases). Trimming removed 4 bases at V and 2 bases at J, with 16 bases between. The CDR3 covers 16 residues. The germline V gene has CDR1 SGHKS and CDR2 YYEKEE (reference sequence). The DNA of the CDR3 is TGTGCCAGCAGCGCAGGGACGGGGGATGCCTACAATGAGCAGTTCTTC. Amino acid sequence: CASSAGTGDAYNEQFF.

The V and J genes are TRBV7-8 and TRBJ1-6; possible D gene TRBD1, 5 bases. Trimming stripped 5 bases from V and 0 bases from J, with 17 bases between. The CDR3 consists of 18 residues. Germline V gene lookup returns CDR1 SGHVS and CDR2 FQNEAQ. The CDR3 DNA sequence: TGTGCCAGCAGCCCTACCCCGGGGGGAAGCTCCTATAATTCACCCCTCCACTTT. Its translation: CASSPTPGGSSYNSPLHF.

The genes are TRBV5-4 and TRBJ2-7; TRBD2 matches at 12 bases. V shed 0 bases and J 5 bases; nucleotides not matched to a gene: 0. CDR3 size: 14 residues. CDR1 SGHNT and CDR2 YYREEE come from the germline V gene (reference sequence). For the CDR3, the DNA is TGTGCCAGCAGCTTGGGACTAGCGGGAGACGAGCAGTACTTC. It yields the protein CASSLGLAGDEQYF.

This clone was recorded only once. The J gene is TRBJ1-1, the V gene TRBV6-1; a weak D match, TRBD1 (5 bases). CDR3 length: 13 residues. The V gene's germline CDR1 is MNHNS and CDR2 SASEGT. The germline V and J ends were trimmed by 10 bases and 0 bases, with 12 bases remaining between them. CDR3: CAIQGVMNTEAFF. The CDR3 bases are TGTGCCATTCAAGGGGTTATGAACACTGAAGCTTTCTTT.

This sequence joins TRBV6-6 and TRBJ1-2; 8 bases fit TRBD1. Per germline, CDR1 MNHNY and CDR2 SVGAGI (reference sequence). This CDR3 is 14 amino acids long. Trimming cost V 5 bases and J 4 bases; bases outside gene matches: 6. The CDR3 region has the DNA TGTGCCAGCAGTACCGGACAGGGTACCTATGGCTACACCTTC. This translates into CASSTGQGTYGYTF.

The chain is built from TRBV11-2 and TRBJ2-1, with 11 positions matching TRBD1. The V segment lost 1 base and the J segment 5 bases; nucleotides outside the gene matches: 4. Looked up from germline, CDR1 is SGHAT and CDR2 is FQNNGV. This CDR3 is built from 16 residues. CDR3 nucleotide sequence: TGTGCCAGCAGCTTAGGGTGGACAGGGGGCCACAATGAGCAGTTCTTC. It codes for CASSLGWTGGHNEQFF.

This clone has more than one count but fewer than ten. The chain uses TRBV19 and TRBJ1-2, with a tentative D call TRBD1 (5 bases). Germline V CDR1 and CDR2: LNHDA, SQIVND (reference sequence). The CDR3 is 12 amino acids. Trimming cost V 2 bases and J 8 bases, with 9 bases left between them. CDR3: CASSIPGGGYTF. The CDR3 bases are TGTGCCAGTAGTATACCCGGGGGAGGCTACACCTTC.

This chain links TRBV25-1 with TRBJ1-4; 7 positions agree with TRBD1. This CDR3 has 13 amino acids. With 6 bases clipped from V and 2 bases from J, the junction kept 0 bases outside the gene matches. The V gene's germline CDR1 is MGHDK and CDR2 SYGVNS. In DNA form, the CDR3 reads TGTGCCAGCAGGACAGGGACTAATGAAAAACTGTTTTTT. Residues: CASRTGTNEKLFF.

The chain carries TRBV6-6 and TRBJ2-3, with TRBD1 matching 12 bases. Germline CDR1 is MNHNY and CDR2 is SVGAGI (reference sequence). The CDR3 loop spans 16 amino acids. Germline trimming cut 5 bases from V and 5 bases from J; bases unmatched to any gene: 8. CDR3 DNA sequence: TGTGCCAGCAGTCCCACGGGACAGGGGGCTAGAGATACGCAGTATTTT. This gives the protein CASSPTGQGARDTQYF.